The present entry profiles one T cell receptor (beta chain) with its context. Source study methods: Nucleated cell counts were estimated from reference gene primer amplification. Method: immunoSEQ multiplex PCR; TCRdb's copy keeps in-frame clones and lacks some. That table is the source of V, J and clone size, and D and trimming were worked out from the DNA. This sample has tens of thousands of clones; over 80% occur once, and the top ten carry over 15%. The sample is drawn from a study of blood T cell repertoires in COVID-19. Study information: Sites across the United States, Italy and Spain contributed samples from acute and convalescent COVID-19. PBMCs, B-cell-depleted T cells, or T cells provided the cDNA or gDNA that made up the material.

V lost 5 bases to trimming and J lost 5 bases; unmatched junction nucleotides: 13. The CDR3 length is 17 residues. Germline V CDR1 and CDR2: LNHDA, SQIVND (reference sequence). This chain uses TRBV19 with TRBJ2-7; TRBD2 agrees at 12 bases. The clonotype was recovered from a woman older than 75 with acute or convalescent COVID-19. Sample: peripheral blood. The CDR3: CASSFPTSGSSVNEQYF. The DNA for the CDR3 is TGTGCCAGTAGTTTCCCGACTAGCGGGAGCTCGGTCAACGAGCAGTACTTC.